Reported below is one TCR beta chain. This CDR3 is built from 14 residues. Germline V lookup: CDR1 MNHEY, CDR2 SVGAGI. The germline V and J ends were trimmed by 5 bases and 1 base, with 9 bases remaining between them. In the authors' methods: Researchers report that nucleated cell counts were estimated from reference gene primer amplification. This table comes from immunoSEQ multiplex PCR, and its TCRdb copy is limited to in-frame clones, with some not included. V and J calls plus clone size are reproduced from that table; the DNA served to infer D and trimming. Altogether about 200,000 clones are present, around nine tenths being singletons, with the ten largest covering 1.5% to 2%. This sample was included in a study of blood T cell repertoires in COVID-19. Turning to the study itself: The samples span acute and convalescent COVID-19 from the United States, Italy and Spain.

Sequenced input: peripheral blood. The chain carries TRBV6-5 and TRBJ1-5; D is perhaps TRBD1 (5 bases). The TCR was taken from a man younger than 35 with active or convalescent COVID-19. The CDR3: CASSRRQSNQPQHF. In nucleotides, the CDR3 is TGTGCCAGCAGTAGAAGACAGAGCAATCAGCCCCAGCATTTT.